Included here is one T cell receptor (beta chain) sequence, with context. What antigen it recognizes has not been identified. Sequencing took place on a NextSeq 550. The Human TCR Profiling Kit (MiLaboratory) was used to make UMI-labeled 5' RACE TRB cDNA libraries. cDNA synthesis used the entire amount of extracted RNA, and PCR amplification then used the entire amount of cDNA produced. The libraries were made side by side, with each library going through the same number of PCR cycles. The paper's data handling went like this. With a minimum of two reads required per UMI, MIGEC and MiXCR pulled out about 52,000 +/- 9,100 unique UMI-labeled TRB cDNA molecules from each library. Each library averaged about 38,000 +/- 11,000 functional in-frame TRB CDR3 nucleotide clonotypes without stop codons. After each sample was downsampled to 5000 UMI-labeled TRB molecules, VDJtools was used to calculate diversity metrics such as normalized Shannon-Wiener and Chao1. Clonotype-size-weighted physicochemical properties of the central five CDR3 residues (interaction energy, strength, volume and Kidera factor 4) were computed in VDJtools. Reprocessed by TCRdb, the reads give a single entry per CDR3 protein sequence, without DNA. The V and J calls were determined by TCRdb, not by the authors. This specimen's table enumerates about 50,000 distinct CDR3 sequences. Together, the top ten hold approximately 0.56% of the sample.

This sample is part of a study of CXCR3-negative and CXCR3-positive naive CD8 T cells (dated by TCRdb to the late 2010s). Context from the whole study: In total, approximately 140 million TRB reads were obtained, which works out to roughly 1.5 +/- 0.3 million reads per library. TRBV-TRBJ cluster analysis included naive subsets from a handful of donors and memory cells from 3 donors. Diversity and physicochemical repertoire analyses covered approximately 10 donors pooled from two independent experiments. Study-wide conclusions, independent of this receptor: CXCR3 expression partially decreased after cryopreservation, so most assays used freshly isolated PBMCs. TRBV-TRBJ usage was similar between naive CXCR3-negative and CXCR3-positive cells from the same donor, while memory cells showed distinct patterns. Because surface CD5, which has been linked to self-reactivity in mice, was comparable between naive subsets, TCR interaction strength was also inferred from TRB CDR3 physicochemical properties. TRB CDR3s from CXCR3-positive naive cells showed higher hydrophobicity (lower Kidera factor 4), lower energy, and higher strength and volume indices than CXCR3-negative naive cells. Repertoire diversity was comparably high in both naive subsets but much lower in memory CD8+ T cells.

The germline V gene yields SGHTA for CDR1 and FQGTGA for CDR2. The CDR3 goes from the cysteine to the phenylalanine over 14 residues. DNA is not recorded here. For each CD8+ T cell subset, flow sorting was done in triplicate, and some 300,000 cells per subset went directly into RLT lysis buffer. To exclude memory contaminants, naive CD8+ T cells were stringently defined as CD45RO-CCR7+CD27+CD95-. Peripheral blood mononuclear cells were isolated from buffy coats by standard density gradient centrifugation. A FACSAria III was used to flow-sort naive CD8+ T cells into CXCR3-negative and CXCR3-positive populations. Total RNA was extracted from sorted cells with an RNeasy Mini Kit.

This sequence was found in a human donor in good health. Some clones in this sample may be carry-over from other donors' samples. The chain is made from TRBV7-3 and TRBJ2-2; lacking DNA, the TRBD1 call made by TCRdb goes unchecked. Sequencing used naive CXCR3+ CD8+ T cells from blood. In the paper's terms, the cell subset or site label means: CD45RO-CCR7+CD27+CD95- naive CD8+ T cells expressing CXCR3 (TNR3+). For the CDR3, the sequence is CASSSSGYTGGLFF.